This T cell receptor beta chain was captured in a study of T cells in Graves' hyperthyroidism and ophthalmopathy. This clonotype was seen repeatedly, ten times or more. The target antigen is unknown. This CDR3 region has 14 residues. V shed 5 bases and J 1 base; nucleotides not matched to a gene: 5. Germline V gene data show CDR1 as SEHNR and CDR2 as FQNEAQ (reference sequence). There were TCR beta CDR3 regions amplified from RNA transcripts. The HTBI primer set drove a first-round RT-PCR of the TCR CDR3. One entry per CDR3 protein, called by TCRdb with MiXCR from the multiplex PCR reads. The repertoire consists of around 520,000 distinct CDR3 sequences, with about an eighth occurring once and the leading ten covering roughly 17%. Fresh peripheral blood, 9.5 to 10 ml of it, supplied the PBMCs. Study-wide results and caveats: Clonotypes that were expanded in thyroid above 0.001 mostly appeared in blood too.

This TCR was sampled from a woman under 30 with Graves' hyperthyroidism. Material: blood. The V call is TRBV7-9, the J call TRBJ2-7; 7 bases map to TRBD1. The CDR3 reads CASSREDRSYEQYF. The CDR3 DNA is TGTGCCAGCAGCCGAGAGGACAGGTCCTACGAGCAGTACTTC.